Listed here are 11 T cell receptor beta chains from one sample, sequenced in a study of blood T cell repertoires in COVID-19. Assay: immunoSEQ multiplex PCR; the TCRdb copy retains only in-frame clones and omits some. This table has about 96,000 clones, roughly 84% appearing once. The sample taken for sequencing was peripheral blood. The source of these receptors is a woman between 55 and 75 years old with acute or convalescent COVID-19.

CDR3 sequence: CASRPSGGQSLVYGYTF. DNA for the CDR3: TGCGCCAGCCGCCCGTCCGGGGGGCAGAGTCTGGTCTATGGCTACACCTTC. J is TRBJ1-2 and V is TRBV5-1, with D possibly being TRBD1 (6 bases). The ends were cut back, 7 bases at V and 4 bases at J, with 26 bases in the middle. The length of the CDR3 is 17 residues. Germline V gene lookup returns CDR1 SGHRS and CDR2 YFSETQ.

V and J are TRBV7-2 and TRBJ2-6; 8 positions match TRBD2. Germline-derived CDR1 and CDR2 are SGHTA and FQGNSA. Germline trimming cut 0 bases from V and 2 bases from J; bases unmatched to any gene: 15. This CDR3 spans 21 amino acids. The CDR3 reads CASSLARVVRGGLPGANVLTF. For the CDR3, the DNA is TGTGCCAGCAGCTTAGCGAGGGTAGTACGGGGGGGCCTGCCTGGGGCCAACGTCCTGACTTTC.

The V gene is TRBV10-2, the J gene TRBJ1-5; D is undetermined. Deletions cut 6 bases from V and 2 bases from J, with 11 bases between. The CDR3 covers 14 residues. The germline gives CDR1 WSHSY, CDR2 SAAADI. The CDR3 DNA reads TGCGCCAGCAGCCCGGCCGGGGGCAATCAGCCCCAGCATTTT. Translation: CASSPAGGNQPQHF.

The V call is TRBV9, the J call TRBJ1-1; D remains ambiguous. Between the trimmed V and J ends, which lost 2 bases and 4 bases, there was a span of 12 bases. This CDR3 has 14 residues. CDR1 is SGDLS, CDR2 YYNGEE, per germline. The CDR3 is CASSVGPRVTEAFF. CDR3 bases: TGTGCCAGCAGCGTTGGGCCGAGGGTCACTGAAGCTTTCTTT.

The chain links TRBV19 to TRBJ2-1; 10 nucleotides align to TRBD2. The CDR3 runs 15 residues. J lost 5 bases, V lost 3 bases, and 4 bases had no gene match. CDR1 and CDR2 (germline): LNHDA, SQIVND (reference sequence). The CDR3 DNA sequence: TGTGCCAGTAGTATTAGTAGCGGGGGGCACAATGAGCAGTTCTTC. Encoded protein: CASSISSGGHNEQFF.

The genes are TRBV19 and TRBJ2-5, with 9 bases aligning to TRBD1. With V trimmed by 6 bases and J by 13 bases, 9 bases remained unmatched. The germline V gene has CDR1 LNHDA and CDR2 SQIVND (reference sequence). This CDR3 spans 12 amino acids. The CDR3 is CASRLQGASLYF. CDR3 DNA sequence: TGTGCCAGTAGGTTACAGGGGGCCAGTCTGTACTTC.

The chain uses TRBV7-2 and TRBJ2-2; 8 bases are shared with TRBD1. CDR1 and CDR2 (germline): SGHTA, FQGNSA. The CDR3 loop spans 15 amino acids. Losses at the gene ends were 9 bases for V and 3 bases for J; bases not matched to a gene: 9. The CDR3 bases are TGTGCCAGGGAGTCAGGGGGCAGGCACACCGGGGAGCTGTTTTTT. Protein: CARESGGRHTGELFF.

The CDR3 DNA sequence: TGTGCCATCCAAAAGGGGCGGGGATCCTACGAGCAGTACTTC. It yields the protein CAIQKGRGSYEQYF. The rearrangement links TRBV10-3 to TRBJ2-7, with D perhaps TRBD2 (6 bases). V lost 8 bases to trimming and J lost 1 base, with 15 bases between them. Germline CDR1 is ENHRY and CDR2 is SYGVKD. The CDR3 has 14 amino acids.

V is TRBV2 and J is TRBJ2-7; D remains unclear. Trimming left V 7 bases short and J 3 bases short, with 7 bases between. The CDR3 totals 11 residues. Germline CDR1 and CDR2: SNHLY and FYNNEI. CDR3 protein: CASMLVYEQYF. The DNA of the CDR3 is TGTGCCAGCATGTTAGTCTACGAGCAGTACTTC.

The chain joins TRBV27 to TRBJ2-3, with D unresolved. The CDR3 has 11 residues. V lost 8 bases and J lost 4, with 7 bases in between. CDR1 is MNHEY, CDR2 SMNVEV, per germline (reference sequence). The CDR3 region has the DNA TGTGCCAGCGTGAAGCCAGATACGCAGTATTTT. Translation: CASVKPDTQYF.

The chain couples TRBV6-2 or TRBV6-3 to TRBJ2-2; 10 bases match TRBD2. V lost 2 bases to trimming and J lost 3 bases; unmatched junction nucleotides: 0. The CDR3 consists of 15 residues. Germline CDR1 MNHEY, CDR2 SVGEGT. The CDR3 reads CASSYTSGDTGELFF. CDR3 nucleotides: TGTGCCAGCAGTTACACTAGCGGGGACACCGGGGAGCTGTTTTTT.